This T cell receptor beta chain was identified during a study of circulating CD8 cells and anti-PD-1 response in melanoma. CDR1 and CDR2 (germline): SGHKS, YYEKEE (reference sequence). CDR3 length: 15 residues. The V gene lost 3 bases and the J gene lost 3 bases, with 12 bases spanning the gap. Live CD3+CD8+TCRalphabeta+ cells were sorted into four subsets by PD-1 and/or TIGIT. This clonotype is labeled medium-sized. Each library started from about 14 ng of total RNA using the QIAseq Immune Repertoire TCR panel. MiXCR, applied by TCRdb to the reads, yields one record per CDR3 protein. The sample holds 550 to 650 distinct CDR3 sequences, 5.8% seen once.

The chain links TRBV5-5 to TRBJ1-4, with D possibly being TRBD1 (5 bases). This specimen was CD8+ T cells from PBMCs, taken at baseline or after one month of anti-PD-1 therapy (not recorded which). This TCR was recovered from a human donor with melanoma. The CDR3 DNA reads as TGTGCCAGCAGCTCCCCCGGGACGTCTAATGAAAAACTGTTTTTT. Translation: CASSSPGTSNEKLFF.